The 16 T cell receptor beta chains below come from one sample, sequenced in a study of T cells after somatic rescue of genetic block (dated by TCRdb to about 2020). Libraries were built with the immunoSEQ multiplex PCR assay. The table was pulled from immuneACCESS by TCRdb, which kept in-frame rearrangements only. Such tables lose some clones; where checked, under half of the loss comes from unresolved V genes, and the rest has no known cause. This sample gives tens of thousands of clones in total; 90% of them show up just once. The leading ten clones occupy around 1.6% of the sample. The sequencing sample was made of peripheral blood mononuclear cells (PBMCs). These receptors originate from a woman between 18 and 29 years old.

V usage is TRBV30 and J usage is TRBJ1-2; unclear D gene. From germline, CDR1 is GTSNPN and CDR2 SVGIG (reference sequence). The CDR3 runs 15 residues. Trimming took off 4 bases at V and 7 bases at J, with 22 bases between the two ends. This CDR3 reads CAWTPPRGPQSGYTF. The CDR3 DNA follows: TGTGCCTGGACCCCACCAAGAGGACCGCAGTCTGGCTACACCTTC.

V is TRBV30 and J is TRBJ1-2; TRBD1 might be the D (6 bases). Germline CDR1 GTSNPN, CDR2 SVGIG (reference sequence). V lost 5 bases, J lost 7 bases, and 14 bases lay in between. The CDR3 consists of 12 residues. CDR3 region: CAWGLTGLGYTF. CDR3 DNA sequence: TGTGCCTGGGGTTTGACAGGTCTTGGCTACACCTTC.

This clone was detected a few times. The chain couples TRBV4-2 to TRBJ2-3; the match to TRBD2 covers 7 bases. CDR3 length equals 16 residues. Germline V gives CDR1 LGHNA, CDR2 YNFKEQ. With V trimmed by 1 base and J by 5 bases, 9 bases remained unmatched. CDR3 sequence (DNA): TGTGCCAGCAGCCAAGGAGAGTCGGGAGGTGTAGATACGCAGTATTTT. Translating gives CASSQGESGGVDTQYF.

V usage is TRBV28 and J usage is TRBJ2-3; TRBD2 is a possible D gene (6 bases). The CDR3 runs to 17 residues. V was shortened by 3 bases and J by 2 bases, with 18 bases between the two germline ends. Germline lookup yields CDR1 MDHEN and CDR2 SYDVKM. The CDR3 DNA reads as TGTGCCAGCAGTTTTAGTAGCGGCCGACTCCCCACAGATACGCAGTATTTT. This sequence encodes CASSFSSGRLPTDTQYF.

The rearrangement links TRBV5-6 to TRBJ2-3, with 11 bases lining up with TRBD2. J gave up 4 bases and V 3 bases, and 7 bases lay outside the gene matches. Germline CDR1 SGHDT, CDR2 YYEEEE. The CDR3 spans 16 residues. In DNA form, the CDR3 reads TGTGCCAGCAGCTCTACTAGCGGGAGTTTCCCAGATACGCAGTATTTT. Translating it yields CASSSTSGSFPDTQYF.

This sequence joins TRBV5-4 and TRBJ2-1; 11 nucleotides line up with TRBD2. From germline, CDR1 is SGHNT and CDR2 YYREEE (reference sequence). CDR3 length: 18 residues. V lost 0 bases and J lost 7; bases outside the gene matches: 12. The CDR3 sequence is CASSLGSGGVAGGNEQFF. DNA for the CDR3: TGTGCCAGCAGCTTGGGGAGTGGAGGGGTAGCGGGAGGGAATGAGCAGTTCTTC.

The chain links TRBV2 to TRBJ1-1, with D perhaps matching TRBD1 (5 bases). The CDR3 has 14 residues. Trimming took 5 bases from V and 3 from J, leaving 13 bases between them. The germline V gene has CDR1 SNHLY and CDR2 FYNNEI. The CDR3: CASSTRGPDTEAFF. The CDR3 DNA sequence: TGTGCCAGCAGTACTAGGGGCCCCGACACTGAAGCTTTCTTT.

DNA for the CDR3: TGTGCCAGCAGTGAACAGGGGAACACTGAAGCTTTCTTT. Amino acid sequence: CASSEQGNTEAFF. V and J are TRBV2 and TRBJ1-1; TRBD1 is a possible D gene (5 bases). CDR1 is SNHLY and CDR2 is FYNNEI in the germline V gene. The CDR3 sequence is 13 residues long. V lost 2 bases and J lost 1, with 5 bases in between.

This clone appeared once. The chain employs TRBV28 and TRBJ1-1, with no clear D. The CDR3 is 12 amino acids. The V gene's germline CDR1 is MDHEN and CDR2 SYDVKM. V lost 4 bases and J lost 4, with 7 bases in between. CDR3 amino acids: CASSSAVTEAFF. The CDR3 DNA reads as TGTGCCAGCAGTTCGGCCGTCACTGAAGCTTTCTTT.

The V and J genes are TRBV4-2 and TRBJ2-7, with 13 bases matching TRBD2. CDR3 length: 16 residues. Looked up from germline, CDR1 is LGHNA and CDR2 is YNFKEQ. J gave up 12 bases and V 1 base, and 12 bases lay outside the gene matches. This chain's CDR3 is CASSQGIALAGGPVYF. As DNA, the CDR3 is TGTGCCAGCAGCCAAGGAATCGCACTAGCGGGAGGGCCGGTGTACTTC.

The V gene is TRBV27, the J gene TRBJ1-2, with unresolved D. V lost 4 bases and J 6 bases, leaving 18 bases between the germline ends. The CDR3 length is 15 residues. The germline V gene has CDR1 MNHEY and CDR2 SMNVEV (reference sequence). For the CDR3, the DNA is TGTGCCAGCAGTTCAGGCCCAGCGGGGAATAATGGCTACACCTTC. This encodes CASSSGPAGNNGYTF.

The chain has TRBV12-5 and TRBJ1-1; D unclear. Trimming removed 6 bases from V and 0 bases from J, with 11 bases in between. Germline loops: CDR1 LGHNT, CDR2 FRNRAP. The length of the CDR3 is 14 residues. The CDR3 spells CASGLLGLNTEAFF. In DNA form, the CDR3 reads TGTGCTAGTGGCCTATTAGGGTTGAACACTGAAGCTTTCTTT.

The chain is built from TRBV5-6 and TRBJ1-2; 8 nucleotides line up with TRBD1. The ends lost 0 bases at V and 8 bases at J; junction bases unmatched: 9. This CDR3 has 15 residues. Germline CDR1 SGHDT, CDR2 YYEEEE. The CDR3 DNA sequence: TGTGCCAGCAGCTTGGTGGGACAGGATATGGGCGGCTACACCTTC. This codes for CASSLVGQDMGGYTF.

V gene TRBV23-1 combines with J gene TRBJ2-5; D possibly uses TRBD1 or TRBD2 (5 bases each). TRBV23-1 is sorted into the ORF group, with uncertain function. This CDR3 has 17 amino acids. Trimming took off 4 bases at V and 5 bases at J, with 23 bases between the two ends. The CDR3 nucleotides are TGCGCCAGCAGTCCGGCGACGAGGGGCTTCATCAGGGAGACCCAGTACTTC. It translates to CASSPATRGFIRETQYF.

The sample holds one count of this clone. The chain recombines TRBV11-2 with TRBJ1-2; D not certain. The CDR3 is 15 amino acids. Germline V gives CDR1 SGHAT, CDR2 FQNNGV. Between the trimmed V and J ends, which lost 1 base and 4 bases, there was a span of 13 bases. CDR3 nucleotide sequence: TGTGCCAGCAGCTTAGGGACCCGGGAGACCTATGGCTACACCTTC. Its protein is CASSLGTRETYGYTF. The full variable domain, completed using reference TRBV11-2 and TRBJ1-2, is EAGVAQSPRYKIIEKRQSVAFWCNPISGHATLYWYQQILGQGPKLLIQFQNNGVVDDSQLPKDRFSAERLKGVDSTLKIQPAKLEDSAVYLCASSLGTRETYGYTFGSGTRLTVV.

Comment on this clone: The identical CDR3 is also encoded by other nucleotide sequences in the sample. This chain connects TRBV11-2 to TRBJ2-3; 13 bases line up with TRBD2. V gave up 6 bases and J gave up 8 bases; unmatched junction bases: 2. In germline, CDR1 is SGHAT, CDR2 FQNNGV. CDR3 length: 13 amino acids. The DNA for the CDR3 is TGTGCCAGCAGTGGACTAGCGGGAGTTACGCAGTATTTT. It translates to CASSGLAGVTQYF.